What follows are 21 T cell receptor beta chains derived from one specimen sequenced in a study of blood T cell repertoires in COVID-19. Using immunoSEQ multiplex PCR, the repertoire was profiled, and TCRdb retains in-frame clones only, with some absent. The data show roughly 250,000 clones, 70% to 90% seen once. The sample comprised PBMCs or T cells enriched from blood (not recorded which). These receptors came from a woman in her thirties or forties with acute COVID-19.

The chain employs TRBV19 and TRBJ1-1; tentative D call: TRBD1 (6 bases). CDR1 is LNHDA and CDR2 is SQIVND in the germline V gene (reference sequence). This CDR3 comprises 13 residues. Trimming took 1 base from V and 6 from J, leaving 9 bases between them. CDR3 sequence reads: CASSIGGRSEAFF. The CDR3 region has the DNA TGTGCCAGTAGTATAGGGGGGCGGTCTGAAGCTTTCTTT.

The chain is built from TRBV5-4 and TRBJ2-3; D uncertain. Per germline, CDR1 SGHNT and CDR2 YYREEE (reference sequence). The CDR3 covers 15 residues. The germline V and J ends were trimmed by 3 bases and 1 base, with 12 bases remaining between them. Here the CDR3 reads CASSSPQLGTDTQYF. As DNA, the CDR3 is TGTGCCAGCAGCTCCCCCCAACTGGGCACAGATACGCAGTATTTT.

This clone was seen at least ten times. The genes are TRBV7-9 and TRBJ2-1; 8 bases match TRBD2. V gave up 2 bases and J gave up 9 bases; unmatched junction bases: 15. Germline values: CDR1 SEHNR, CDR2 FQNEAQ (reference sequence). The CDR3 length is 17 residues. CDR3 nucleotides: TGTGCCAGCAGCTTACCGGGTACTAGCGGCGTACGGGGTGAGCAGTTCTTC. It specifies CASSLPGTSGVRGEQFF.

The J gene is TRBJ1-1, the V gene TRBV10-3; D ambiguous. V lost 3 bases to trimming and J lost 11 bases, with 19 bases between them. This CDR3 contains 14 residues. Germline V gene sequence: CDR1 ENHRY, CDR2 SYGVKD. CDR3 sequence: CAISDPAGRFVAFF. For the CDR3, the DNA is TGTGCCATCAGTGACCCCGCGGGGAGGTTTGTGGCTTTCTTT.

The rearrangement uses TRBV2 and TRBJ2-3; 7 positions match TRBD2. The CDR3 runs to 16 residues. The V gene end was trimmed by 5 bases and the J gene end by 6 bases; junction bases not matched to a gene: 14. The germline gives CDR1 SNHLY, CDR2 FYNNEI. CDR3 in amino acids: CASSLMTSHFGDTQYF. CDR3 in DNA: TGTGCCAGCAGTCTGATGACTAGCCACTTCGGGGATACGCAGTATTTT.

The table lists this clone with a few counts. The chain couples TRBV6-5 to TRBJ1-5; no reliable D call. V was cut by 0 bases and J by 7 bases, with 13 bases left in between. Looked up from germline, CDR1 is MNHEY and CDR2 is SVGAGI. The CDR3 runs 15 residues. CDR3 sequence reads: CASSYSVEGGQPQHF. CDR3 nucleotides: TGTGCCAGCAGTTACTCGGTGGAGGGAGGGCAGCCCCAGCATTTT.

The chain combines TRBV6-5 with TRBJ2-7; D not resolved. From germline, CDR1 is MNHEY and CDR2 SVGAGI. V dropped 5 bases and J dropped 3 bases, with 11 bases sitting between them. The CDR3 extends over 13 amino acids. The chain's CDR3 is CASSNPPGYEQYF. The CDR3 DNA sequence: TGTGCCAGCAGTAACCCACCGGGCTACGAGCAGTACTTC.

The chain has TRBV6-6 and TRBJ1-1; a weak D match, TRBD1 (5 bases). CDR1 and CDR2 from the germline V gene are MNHNY and SVGAGI (reference sequence). This CDR3 has 15 residues. Trimming pared 2 bases from V and 3 bases from J, leaving 13 bases between. The CDR3 coding sequence is TGTGCCAGCAGTTACGCGGGGGGATGGGACACTGAAGCTTTCTTT. Translation gives CASSYAGGWDTEAFF.

This clone was recorded only once. The J gene is TRBJ1-1, the V gene TRBV2, with TRBD1 as a possible D gene (6 bases). In germline, CDR1 is SNHLY, CDR2 FYNNEI. V was cut by 5 bases and J by 0 bases, with 10 bases left in between. CDR3 length equals 14 residues. The CDR3: CASSLTGLNTEAFF. The CDR3 DNA sequence: TGTGCCAGCAGTCTTACAGGGCTGAACACTGAAGCTTTCTTT.

The chain uses TRBV29-1 and TRBJ1-1, with 8 bases that match TRBD1. CDR1 SQVTM and CDR2 ANQGSEA come from the germline V gene. Unmatched junction bases numbered 16, after V lost 7 bases and J lost 0 bases. The CDR3 extends over 17 amino acids. The CDR3 nucleotides are TGCAGCGGGACAGGGAGCCTCTCCCCGTTAATGAACACTGAAGCTTTCTTT. It codes for CSGTGSLSPLMNTEAFF.

V gene TRBV2 combines with J gene TRBJ2-1; D possibly corresponds to TRBD2 (6 bases). Germline V gene data show CDR1 as SNHLY and CDR2 as FYNNEI. V was pared by 6 bases and J by 1 base, with 22 bases between. This CDR3 comprises 18 residues. CDR3 amino acids: CASSKTGLRLVSYNEQFF. The CDR3 DNA reads TGTGCCAGCAGCAAAACGGGACTCCGACTCGTATCCTACAATGAGCAGTTCTTC.

This chain joins TRBV11-3 and TRBJ2-3; 10 nucleotides align to TRBD2. The V gene end was trimmed by 6 bases and the J gene end by 2 bases; junction bases not matched to a gene: 8. Per germline, CDR1 SGHNT and CDR2 YENEEA. CDR3 length: 16 amino acids. The CDR3 is CASRTSGRAYTDTQYF. CDR3 bases: TGTGCCAGCAGAACCAGCGGGAGGGCTTACACAGATACGCAGTATTTT.

V gene TRBV28 combines with J gene TRBJ1-5; 12 bases fit TRBD1. The V gene end was trimmed by 5 bases and the J gene end by 5 bases; junction bases not matched to a gene: 7. This CDR3 is 16 amino acids long. Germline CDR1 reads MDHEN; CDR2 reads SYDVKM. The CDR3 coding sequence is TGTGCCAGCAGTCCCGTGGGGACAGGGGGCGATCAGCCCCAGCATTTT. Translated, it gives CASSPVGTGGDQPQHF.

The chain carries TRBV3-1 (or the pseudogene TRBV3-2) and TRBJ2-7, with 12 bases lining up with TRBD2. This CDR3 has 18 amino acids. V gave up 0 bases and J gave up 5 bases; unmatched junction bases: 11. From germline, CDR1 is LGHDT and CDR2 YNNKEL (reference sequence). The chain's CDR3 is CASSQEGLAGGGSNEQYF. CDR3 nucleotides: TGTGCCAGCAGCCAAGAGGGACTAGCGGGTGGAGGAAGCAACGAGCAGTACTTC.

This chain connects TRBV19 to TRBJ1-2; no reliable D call. The V end was cut by 5 bases, the J end by 0 bases, with 10 bases between. The CDR3 contains 14 residues. The germline CDR1 and CDR2 sequences are LNHDA and SQIVND (reference sequence). As DNA, the CDR3 is TGTGCCAGTAGTCCGGGAAAAGCTAACTATGGCTACACCTTC. Its translation is CASSPGKANYGYTF.

V usage is TRBV15 and J usage is TRBJ2-3; TRBD2 agrees at 8 bases. CDR1 LNHNV and CDR2 YYDKDF come from the germline V gene (reference sequence). J was trimmed by 0 bases and V by 1 base; bases with no gene match: 6. The length of the CDR3 is 17 residues. The CDR3 DNA reads as TGTGCCACCAGCAGAGCCGGGAGGGACTCTAGCACAGATACGCAGTATTTT. It codes for CATSRAGRDSSTDTQYF. Drawing the rest from reference TRBV15 and TRBJ2-3, the complete variable domain is DAMVIQNPRYQVTQFGKPVTLSCSQTLNHNVMYWYQQKSSQAPKLLFHYYDKDFNNEADTPDNFQSRRPNTSFCFLDIRSPGLGDTAMYLCATSRAGRDSSTDTQYFGPGTRLTVL.

J is TRBJ2-5 and V is TRBV3-1 (or the pseudogene TRBV3-2), with 11 bases lining up with TRBD2. This CDR3 spans 15 amino acids. With 1 base clipped from V and 5 bases from J, the junction kept 3 bases outside the gene matches. CDR1 and CDR2 (germline): LGHDT, YNNKEL (reference sequence). The CDR3 sequence is CASSQGSSGGETQYF. The CDR3 nucleotides read TGTGCCAGCAGCCAAGGGTCTAGCGGGGGGGAGACCCAGTACTTC.

The chain is built from TRBV7-9 and TRBJ1-1; TRBD1 matches at 10 bases. Germline CDR1 is SEHNR and CDR2 is FQNEAQ (reference sequence). The CDR3 length is 14 residues. With 4 bases clipped from V and 7 bases from J, the junction kept 6 bases outside the gene matches. CDR3 region: CASSSRQGALEAFF. The CDR3 DNA sequence: TGTGCCAGCAGCTCGCGACAGGGGGCCCTTGAAGCTTTCTTT.

The chain links TRBV12-3 or TRBV12-4 to TRBJ1-1, with 7 bases fitting TRBD1. The CDR3 spans 12 residues. J was trimmed by 8 bases and V by 6 bases; bases with no gene match: 6. The CDR3 region is CASSLDRAEAFF. DNA of the CDR3: TGTGCCAGCAGCCTAGACAGGGCCGAAGCTTTCTTT.

The chain has TRBV11-2 and TRBJ2-2; weak D call: TRBD2 (6 bases). This CDR3 has 16 residues. In germline, CDR1 is SGHAT, CDR2 FQNNGV. Trimming took 1 base from V and 0 from J, leaving 9 bases between them. The CDR3 region is CASSLVGGSNTGELFF. CDR3 DNA: TGTGCCAGCAGCTTAGTTGGGGGGTCGAACACCGGGGAGCTGTTTTTT.

The genes are TRBV20-1 and TRBJ2-1; D might be TRBD1 (6 bases). The CDR3 has 11 amino acids. Deletions cut 6 bases from V and 15 bases from J, with 18 bases between. Looked up from germline, CDR1 is DFQATT and CDR2 is SNEGSKA (reference sequence). Written as DNA, the CDR3 is TGCAGTGCAAAGACAGGCACAAAGAGGTTCTTC. Protein product: CSAKTGTKRFF.